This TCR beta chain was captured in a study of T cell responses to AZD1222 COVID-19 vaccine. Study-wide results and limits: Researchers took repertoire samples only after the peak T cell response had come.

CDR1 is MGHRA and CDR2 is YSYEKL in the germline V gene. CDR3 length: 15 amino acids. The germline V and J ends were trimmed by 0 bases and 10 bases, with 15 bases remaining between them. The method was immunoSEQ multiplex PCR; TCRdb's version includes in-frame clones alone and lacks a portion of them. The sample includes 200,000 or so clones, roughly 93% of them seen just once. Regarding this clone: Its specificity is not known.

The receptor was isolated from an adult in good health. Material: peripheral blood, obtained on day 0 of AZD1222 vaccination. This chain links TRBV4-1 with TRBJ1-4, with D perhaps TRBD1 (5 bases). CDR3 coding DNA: TGCGCCAGCAGCCAAGAAGGCCAGGGCGGGGGAAAACTGTTTTTT. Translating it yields CASSQEGQGGGKLFF.